This TCR beta chain was recorded in a study of blood T cell repertoires in COVID-19. This clone was picked up a small number of times. V was trimmed by 8 bases and J by 3 bases, leaving 15 bases between them. This CDR3 has 14 residues. The germline V gene encodes CDR1 SGHRS and CDR2 YFSETQ. The protocol was immunoSEQ multiplex PCR, while the TCRdb copy is restricted to in-frame clones and leaves out a portion. The data show about 230,000 clones, with approximately 81% seen just once and approximately 8% held by the top ten. V and J are TRBV5-1 and TRBJ1-3, with D perhaps TRBD1 (6 bases). The sequence came from a woman of 80 years or more with acute or convalescent COVID-19. The specimen sequenced was peripheral blood. CDR3 DNA sequence: TGCGCCAGTCTCCGGGGGGGGCATGGAAACACCATATATTTT. Amino acid sequence: CASLRGGHGNTIYF.